This T cell receptor beta chain stems from a study of shared clonotypes between healthy human individuals. This CDR3 region has 16 residues. V was trimmed by 5 bases and J by 6 bases, leaving 22 bases between them. Germline CDR1 is SGHTA and CDR2 is FQGNSA. Only in-frame clones appear in the TCRdb table, and some are missing; sequencing was by immunoSEQ multiplex PCR. The sample has 150,000 to 200,000 clones, around 63% seen once. CD4+ cells underwent separation, giving CD45RA+ naive and CD45RA-negative memory subsets. General study points: The diversity represented, both genetic and in exposure history, was limited by few donors.

This clone was detected only a few times. What it binds is unknown. The genes are TRBV7-2 and TRBJ1-2, with no clear D. Sequencing was performed on memory CD4+ T cells sorted from blood. Subset in this sample: CD45RA-negative fraction. The clonotype comes from a man aged 30 to 39 in good health. The CDR3 loop reads CASSPEGGGRLHGYTF. In nucleotides, the CDR3 is TGTGCCAGCAGCCCCGAGGGAGGTGGCCGCCTTCATGGCTACACCTTC.